The clone carrying this T cell receptor (beta chain) has only one observation. This sample is drawn from a study of blood T cells in healthy people across ages. Sample-barcoded 5' priming and a J-beta primer mix drove a second PCR of roughly 6 to 12 cycles. TCRdb reprocessed the 5' RACE reads via MiXCR and lists one record per CDR3 protein. Here the sample spans about 1.1 million distinct CDR3 sequences, around two fifths being singletons. Losses at the gene ends were 6 bases for V and 4 bases for J; bases not matched to a gene: 5. The CDR3 spans 14 residues. Germline CDR1 is SGDLS and CDR2 is YYNGEE.

The chain combines TRBV9 with TRBJ2-1, with TRBD2 matching 9 bases. The sample comprised blood. The TCR comes from a man aged 18 to 30 in good health. In nucleotides, the CDR3 is TGTGCCAGCATGGGCGGGGGGGAATACAATGAGCAGTTCTTC. This gives the protein CASMGGGEYNEQFF.